The 4 T cell receptor beta chains below all came from one sample that was sequenced in a study of cytomegalovirus exposure and HLA in healthy donors. With 60 Vbeta and 13 Jbeta primers, the PCR was carried out. Sequencing was performed with immunoSEQ multiplex PCR; in TCRdb, only in-frame clones are kept and a portion is missing. The table shows 150,000 to 200,000 clones, with 65% to 85% occurring only once. Material: PBMCs. All receptors come from a middle-aged woman in good health and CMV-seropositive.

V is TRBV19 and J is TRBJ1-2; D is possibly TRBD1 (5 bases). From germline, CDR1 is LNHDA and CDR2 SQIVND (reference sequence). V was cut by 7 bases and J by 1 base, with 16 bases left in between. The CDR3 length is 15 residues. The CDR3 region is CASKGQGGLNYGYTF. DNA for the CDR3: TGTGCCAGTAAAGGGCAGGGAGGTCTTAACTATGGCTACACCTTC.

The rearrangement links TRBV25-1 to TRBJ1-1; weak D call: TRBD1 (5 bases). The CDR3 is made up of 15 amino acids. V was clipped by 1 base and J by 4 bases, with 13 bases between them. Germline assignment: CDR1 MGHDK and CDR2 SYGVNS. The DNA for the CDR3 is TGTGCCAGCAGTGAATTTAGGGGAGGCCCCACTGAAGCTTTCTTT. It is translated as CASSEFRGGPTEAFF.

CDR3 DNA: TGTGCCAGCAGCGTAGGCCCGGGCGGGGAGACCCAGTACTTC. It specifies CASSVGPGGETQYF. The chain carries TRBV9 and TRBJ2-5, with D tentatively TRBD2 (5 bases). The V gene lost 0 bases and the J gene lost 5 bases, with 11 bases spanning the gap. Germline CDR1 SGDLS, CDR2 YYNGEE. The CDR3 has 14 residues. Combining the CDR3 with reference TRBV9 and TRBJ2-5 gives the whole variable domain DSGVTQTPKHLITATGQRVTLRCSPRSGDLSVYWYQQSLDQGLQFLIQYYNGEERAKGNILERFSAQQFPDLHSELNLSSLELGDSALYFCASSVGPGGETQYFGPGTRLLVL.

The rearrangement joins TRBV9 to TRBJ2-5; TRBD2 agrees at 11 bases. The V and J ends lost 3 bases and 5 bases, in that order; junction bases with no gene match: 9. Germline loops: CDR1 SGDLS, CDR2 YYNGEE. The CDR3 is made up of 16 amino acids. CDR3 DNA: TGTGCCAGCAGCGGAACGGGACTAGCGGTAATCGAGACCCAGTACTTC. Translation: CASSGTGLAVIETQYF.